Below, 6 T cell receptor beta chains from the same sample are listed, as sequenced in a study of blood T cell repertoires in COVID-19. Profiled with immunoSEQ multiplex PCR; TCRdb holds only in-frame clones, not every one. Of under 90,000 clones in the sample, roughly 89% were seen once. Source material: peripheral blood. These TCRs come from a man between 60 and 70 years old with acute or convalescent COVID-19.

The J gene is TRBJ1-5, the V gene TRBV6-2 or TRBV6-3, with 8 bases lining up with TRBD1. The CDR3 loop spans 16 amino acids. J gave up 3 bases and V 3 bases, and 7 bases lay outside the gene matches. Looked up from germline, CDR1 is MNHEY and CDR2 is SVGEGT. The CDR3 here is CASSYWPGGTNQPQHF. In DNA form, the CDR3 reads TGTGCCAGCAGTTATTGGCCAGGGGGCACCAATCAGCCCCAGCATTTT.

Only one count was recorded for this clone. The chain uses TRBV6-2 or TRBV6-3 and TRBJ1-1; D is perhaps TRBD1 (6 bases). V gave up 3 bases and J gave up 4 bases, with 9 bases separating them. CDR3 size: 13 residues. Germline V lookup: CDR1 MNHEY, CDR2 SVGEGT. DNA of the CDR3: TGTGCCAGCAGTTATAAGGGGGTCACTGAAGCTTTCTTT. Protein sequence: CASSYKGVTEAFF.

This CDR3 is CASSLDASGSEQFF. For the CDR3, the DNA is TGTGCCAGCAGCTTGGATGCTAGCGGGAGTGAGCAGTTCTTC. J is TRBJ2-1 and V is TRBV5-4; the match to TRBD2 covers 10 bases. The ends lost 0 bases at V and 9 bases at J; junction bases unmatched: 3. CDR3 length: 14 amino acids. In germline, CDR1 is SGHNT, CDR2 YYREEE (reference sequence).

The gene calls are TRBV5-1 and TRBJ1-4, with a tentative D call TRBD1 (5 bases). The CDR3 length is 14 residues. Looked up from germline, CDR1 is SGHRS and CDR2 is YFSETQ. V gave up 4 bases and J gave up 5 bases, with 12 bases separating them. As DNA, the CDR3 is TGCGCCAGCAGCCTGCTCGGGGGGAATGAAAAACTGTTTTTT. This translates into CASSLLGGNEKLFF. Complete variable domain (other parts from reference TRBV5-1 and TRBJ1-4): KAGVTQTPRYLIKTRGQQVTLSCSPISGHRSVSWYQQTPGQGLQFLFEYFSETQRNKGNFPGRFSGRQFSNSRSEMNVSTLELGDSALYLCASSLLGGNEKLFFGSGTQLSVL.

The V call is TRBV2, the J call TRBJ1-2; D remains unclear. Germline V gives CDR1 SNHLY, CDR2 FYNNEI. The CDR3 is 16 amino acids. Trimming removed 2 bases from V and 0 bases from J, with 13 bases in between. CDR3 region: CASSELAALPNYGYTF. Written as DNA, the CDR3 is TGTGCCAGCAGTGAATTGGCAGCGCTTCCTAACTATGGCTACACCTTC. The full variable domain, in which reference TRBV2 and TRBJ1-2 provide the parts outside the CDR3, is EPEVTQTPSHQVTQMGQEVILRCVPISNHLYFYWYRQILGQKVEFLVSFYNNEISEKSEIFDDQFSVERPDGSNFTLKIRSTKLEDSAMYFCASSELAALPNYGYTFGSGTRLTVV.

This clone was detected only a few times. V and J are TRBV5-6 and TRBJ1-1; no firm D call. Germline values: CDR1 SGHDT, CDR2 YYEEEE. This CDR3 contains 13 residues. Trimming shortened V by 1 base and J by 1 base, and 5 bases separated the two germline ends. The CDR3 spells CASSLRGNTEAFF. CDR3 DNA sequence: TGTGCCAGCAGCTTGCGGGGGAACACTGAAGCTTTCTTT.